This is a list of T cell receptor beta chains from one sample in a study of T cell repertoires in cytomegalovirus infection. Antigen specificity for these receptors is unknown. MiXCR, run by TCRdb on the reads, gives a single entry per CDR3 protein. The sample has 250,000 to 400,000 distinct CDR3 sequences, roughly 25% seen once. The source material was cultured PBMCs, sampled from culture after CMV antigen stimulation. Every receptor here comes from a human donor in good health (CMV status not recorded). Some clones in this sample may be carry-over from other donors' samples. The CDR3 runs from the conserved cysteine through the conserved F or W.

cdr3_aa j_call v_call
CASSSNLRDGTDTQYF TRBJ2-3 TRBV7-6
CASSPVGDEQFF TRBJ2-1 TRBV12-3/TRBV12-4
CASSYPAWQGETQYF TRBJ2-5 TRBV6-6
CASSLWDQGTWGETQYF TRBJ2-5 TRBV7-8
CASSPPGRGGETQYF TRBJ2-5 TRBV18
CASSYSMARTLSYNEQFF TRBJ2-1 TRBV6-2/TRBV6-3
CASRRDYNTGELFF TRBJ2-2 TRBV7-6
CASTGQGAGMGYGYTF TRBJ1-2 TRBV11-2
CASRTGQVNQPQHF TRBJ1-5 TRBV19
CSASMALETQYF TRBJ2-5 TRBV20-1
CASNNPSSGANVLTF TRBJ2-6 TRBV6-1
CASRSFNSPLHF TRBJ1-6 TRBV4-1
CASSLRASGNSPLHF TRBJ1-6 TRBV12-3/TRBV12-4
CSARAGTGDSPLHF TRBJ1-6 TRBV20-1
CASSVGRITDTQYF TRBJ2-3 TRBV11-2
CASSARQGDEQYF TRBJ2-7 TRBV18
CASSRTSGWKDTQYF TRBJ2-3 TRBV5-4
CSVEVGSPQRGRTYEQYF TRBJ2-7 TRBV29-1
CASSLHAVMNTEAFF TRBJ1-1 TRBV5-1
CASSIPGANTEAFF TRBJ1-1 TRBV19
CASRPDYNTGELFF TRBJ2-2 TRBV28
CASSPDHRQMNTEAFF TRBJ1-1 TRBV6-6
CASSLVVRVGEAFF TRBJ1-1 TRBV11-3
CASGGSGNTIYF TRBJ1-3 TRBV7-2
CASSLAREYGYTF TRBJ1-2 TRBV7-2
CASSSPAGLGYTF TRBJ1-2 TRBV7-9
CASSLDQFYEQYF TRBJ2-7 TRBV7-2
CASTGLAGAREQYF TRBJ2-7 TRBV2
CASSLRSGDTDTQYF TRBJ2-3 TRBV12-3/TRBV12-4
CASRTVNTEAFF TRBJ1-1 TRBV12-3/TRBV12-4
CAISGGLAGPNEQFF TRBJ2-1 TRBV10-3
CASSPPLEAETQYF TRBJ2-5 TRBV7-9
CASSSRTWSYEQYF TRBJ2-7 TRBV27
CASSLVANSGANVLTF TRBJ2-6 TRBV7-2
CASSPMPQEPQETQYF TRBJ2-5 TRBV7-8